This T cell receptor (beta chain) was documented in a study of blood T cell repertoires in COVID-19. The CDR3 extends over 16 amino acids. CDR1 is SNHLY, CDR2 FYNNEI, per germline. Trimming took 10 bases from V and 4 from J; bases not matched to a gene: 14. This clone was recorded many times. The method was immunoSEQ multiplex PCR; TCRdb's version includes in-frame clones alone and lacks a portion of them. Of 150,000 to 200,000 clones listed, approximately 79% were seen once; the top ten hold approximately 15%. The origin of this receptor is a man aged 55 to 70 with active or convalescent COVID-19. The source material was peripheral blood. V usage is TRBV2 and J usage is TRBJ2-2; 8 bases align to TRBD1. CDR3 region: CATSRDRLQGTGELFF. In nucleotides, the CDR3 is TGTGCCACGTCCCGGGACAGGCTCCAAGGCACCGGGGAGCTGTTTTTT.